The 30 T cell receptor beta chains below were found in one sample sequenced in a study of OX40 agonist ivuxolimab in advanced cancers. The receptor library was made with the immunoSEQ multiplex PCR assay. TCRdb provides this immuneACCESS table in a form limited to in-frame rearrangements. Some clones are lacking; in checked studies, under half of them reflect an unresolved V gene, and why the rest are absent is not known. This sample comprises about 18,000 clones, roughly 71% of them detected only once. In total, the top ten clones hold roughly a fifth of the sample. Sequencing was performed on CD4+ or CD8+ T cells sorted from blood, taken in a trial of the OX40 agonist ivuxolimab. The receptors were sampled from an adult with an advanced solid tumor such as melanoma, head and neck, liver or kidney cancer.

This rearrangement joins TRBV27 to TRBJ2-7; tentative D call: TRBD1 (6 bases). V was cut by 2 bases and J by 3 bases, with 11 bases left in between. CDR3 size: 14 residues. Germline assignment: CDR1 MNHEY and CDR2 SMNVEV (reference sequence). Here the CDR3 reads CASSLKGVFYEQYF. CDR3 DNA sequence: TGTGCCAGCAGTTTAAAGGGGGTTTTCTACGAGCAGTACTTC.

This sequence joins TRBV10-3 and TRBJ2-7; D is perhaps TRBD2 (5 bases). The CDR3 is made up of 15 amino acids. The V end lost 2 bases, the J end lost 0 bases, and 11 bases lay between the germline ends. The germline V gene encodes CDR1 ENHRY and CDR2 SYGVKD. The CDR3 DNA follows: TGTGCCATCAGTGAGGGACTTCCGAGCTCCTACGAGCAGTACTTC. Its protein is CAISEGLPSSYEQYF.

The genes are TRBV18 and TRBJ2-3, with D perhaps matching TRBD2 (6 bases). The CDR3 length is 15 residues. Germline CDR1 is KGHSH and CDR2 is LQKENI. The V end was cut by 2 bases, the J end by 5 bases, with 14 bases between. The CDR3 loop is CASSPFAGTRDTQYF. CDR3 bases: TGTGCCAGCTCACCATTTGCGGGAACCAGAGATACGCAGTATTTT.

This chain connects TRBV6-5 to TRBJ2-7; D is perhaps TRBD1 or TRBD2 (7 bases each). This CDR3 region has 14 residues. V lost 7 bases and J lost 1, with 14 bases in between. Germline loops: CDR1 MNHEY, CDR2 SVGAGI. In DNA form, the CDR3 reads TGTGCCAGCACTCCAGGGGGGGTTTCCTACGAGCAGTACTTC. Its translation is CASTPGGVSYEQYF.

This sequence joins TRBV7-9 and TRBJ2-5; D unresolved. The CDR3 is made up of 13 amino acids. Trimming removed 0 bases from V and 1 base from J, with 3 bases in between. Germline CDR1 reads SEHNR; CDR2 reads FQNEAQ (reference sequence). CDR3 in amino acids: CASSLAVQETQYF. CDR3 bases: TGTGCCAGCAGCTTAGCGGTCCAAGAGACCCAGTACTTC.

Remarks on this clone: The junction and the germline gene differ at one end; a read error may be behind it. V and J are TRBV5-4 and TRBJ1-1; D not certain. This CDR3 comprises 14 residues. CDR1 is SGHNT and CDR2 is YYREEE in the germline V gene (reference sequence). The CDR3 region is CASSLKPMGTEAFF. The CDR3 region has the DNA TGCGCCAGCAGCCTAAAGCCGATGGGGACTGAAGCTTTCTTT.

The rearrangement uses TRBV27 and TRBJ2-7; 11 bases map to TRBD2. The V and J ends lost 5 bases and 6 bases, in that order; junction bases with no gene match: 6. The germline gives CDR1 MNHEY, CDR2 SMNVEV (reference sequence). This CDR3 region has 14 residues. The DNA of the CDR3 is TGTGCCAGCAGTCCAACTAGCGGGAGCATCGAGCAGTACTTC. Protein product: CASSPTSGSIEQYF.

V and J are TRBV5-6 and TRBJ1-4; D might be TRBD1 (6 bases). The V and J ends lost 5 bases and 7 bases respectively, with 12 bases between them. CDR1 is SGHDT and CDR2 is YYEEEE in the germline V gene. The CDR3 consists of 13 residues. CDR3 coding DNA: TGTGCCAGCAGTCCGAACAGGGTTGAAAAACTGTTTTTT. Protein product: CASSPNRVEKLFF.

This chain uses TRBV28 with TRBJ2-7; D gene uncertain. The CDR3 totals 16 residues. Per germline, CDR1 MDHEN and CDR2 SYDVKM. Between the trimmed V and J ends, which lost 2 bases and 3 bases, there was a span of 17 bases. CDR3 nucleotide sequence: TGTGCCAGCAGTTTAAAAGTCCTGGCACCTTTCTACGAGCAGTACTTC. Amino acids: CASSLKVLAPFYEQYF.

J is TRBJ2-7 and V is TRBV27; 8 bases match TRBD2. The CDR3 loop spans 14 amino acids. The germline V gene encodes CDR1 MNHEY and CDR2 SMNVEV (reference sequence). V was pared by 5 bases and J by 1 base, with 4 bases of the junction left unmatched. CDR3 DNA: TGTGCCAGCAGTACGGGACTAGTGTCCTACGAGCAGTACTTC. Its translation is CASSTGLVSYEQYF.

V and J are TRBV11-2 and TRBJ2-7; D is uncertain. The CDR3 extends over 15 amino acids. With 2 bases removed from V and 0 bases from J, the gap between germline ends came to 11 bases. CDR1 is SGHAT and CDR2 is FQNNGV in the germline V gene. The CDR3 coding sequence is TGTGCCAGCAGCTTACGGGCAGCGCGCTCCTACGAGCAGTACTTC. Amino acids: CASSLRAARSYEQYF.

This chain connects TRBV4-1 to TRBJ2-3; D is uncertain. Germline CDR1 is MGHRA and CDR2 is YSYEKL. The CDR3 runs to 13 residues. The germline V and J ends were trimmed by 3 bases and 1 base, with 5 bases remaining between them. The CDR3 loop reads CASSHPGTDTQYF. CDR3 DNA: TGCGCCAGCAGCCATCCGGGCACAGATACGCAGTATTTT.

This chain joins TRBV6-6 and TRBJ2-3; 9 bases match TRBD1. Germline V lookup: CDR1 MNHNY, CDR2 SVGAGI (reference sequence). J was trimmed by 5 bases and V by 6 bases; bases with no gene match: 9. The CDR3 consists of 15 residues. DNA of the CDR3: TGTGCCAGCAGCTGGACAGGGGCTAGGGGAGATACGCAGTATTTT. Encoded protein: CASSWTGARGDTQYF.

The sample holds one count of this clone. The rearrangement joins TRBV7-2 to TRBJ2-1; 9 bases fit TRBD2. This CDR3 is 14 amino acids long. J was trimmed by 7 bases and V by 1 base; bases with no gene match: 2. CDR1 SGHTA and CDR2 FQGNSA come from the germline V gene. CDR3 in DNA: TGTGCCAGCAGCTTAGGAGGACTAGCGAATGAGCAGTTCTTC. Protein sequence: CASSLGGLANEQFF.

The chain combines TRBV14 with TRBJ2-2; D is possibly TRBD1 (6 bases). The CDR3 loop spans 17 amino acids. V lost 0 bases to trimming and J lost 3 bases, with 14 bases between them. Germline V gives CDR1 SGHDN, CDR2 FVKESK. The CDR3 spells CASSQEFPGVDTGELFF. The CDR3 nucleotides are TGTGCCAGCAGCCAAGAATTCCCAGGGGTAGACACCGGGGAGCTGTTTTTT.

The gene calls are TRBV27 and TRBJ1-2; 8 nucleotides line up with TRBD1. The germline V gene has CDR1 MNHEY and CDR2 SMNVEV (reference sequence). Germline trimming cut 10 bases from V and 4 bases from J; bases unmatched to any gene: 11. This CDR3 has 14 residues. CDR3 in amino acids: CATSTGAPPYGYTF. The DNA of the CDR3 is TGTGCCACCTCGACAGGGGCGCCTCCCTATGGCTACACCTTC.

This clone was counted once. The CDR3 DNA reads as TGTGCCAGCAGCTTAGGTGGAAACACCATATATTTT. Translation: CASSLGGNTIYF. V is TRBV7-9 and J is TRBJ1-3; D is undetermined. Between the trimmed V and J ends, which lost 1 base and 3 bases, there was a span of 1 base. CDR3 size: 12 residues. CDR1 and CDR2 (germline): SEHNR, FQNEAQ (reference sequence).

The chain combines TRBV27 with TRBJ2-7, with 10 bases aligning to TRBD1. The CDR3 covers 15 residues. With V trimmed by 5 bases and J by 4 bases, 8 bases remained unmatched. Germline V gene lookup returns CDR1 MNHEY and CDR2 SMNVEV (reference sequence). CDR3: CASSARQGALYEQYF. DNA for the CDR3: TGTGCCAGCAGTGCCAGACAGGGGGCCCTGTACGAGCAGTACTTC.

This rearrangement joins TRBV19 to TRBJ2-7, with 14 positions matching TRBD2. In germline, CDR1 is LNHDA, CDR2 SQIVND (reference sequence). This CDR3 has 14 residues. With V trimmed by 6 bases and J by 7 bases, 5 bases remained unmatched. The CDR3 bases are TGTGCCAGTAGACCTGGGACTAGCGGGGGAGAGCAGTACTTC. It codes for CASRPGTSGGEQYF.

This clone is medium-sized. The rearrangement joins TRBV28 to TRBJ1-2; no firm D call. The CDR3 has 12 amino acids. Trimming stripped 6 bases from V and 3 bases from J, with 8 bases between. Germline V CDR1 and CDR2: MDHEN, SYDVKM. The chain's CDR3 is CASRRQDYGYTF. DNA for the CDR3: TGTGCCAGCAGAAGGCAGGACTATGGCTACACCTTC.

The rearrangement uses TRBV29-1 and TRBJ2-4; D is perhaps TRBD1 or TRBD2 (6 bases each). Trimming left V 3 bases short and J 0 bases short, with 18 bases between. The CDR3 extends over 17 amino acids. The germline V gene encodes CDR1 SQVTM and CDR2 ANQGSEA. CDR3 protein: CSVEGGPPGEAKNIQYF. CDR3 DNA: TGCAGCGTTGAGGGGGGCCCTCCCGGGGAAGCCAAAAACATTCAGTACTTC.

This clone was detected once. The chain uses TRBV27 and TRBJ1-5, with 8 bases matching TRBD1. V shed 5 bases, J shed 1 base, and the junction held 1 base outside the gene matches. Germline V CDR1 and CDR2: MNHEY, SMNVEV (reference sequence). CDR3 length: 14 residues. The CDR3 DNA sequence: TGTGCCAGCAGTCGGACAGGGAGCAATCAGCCCCAGCATTTT. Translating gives CASSRTGSNQPQHF.

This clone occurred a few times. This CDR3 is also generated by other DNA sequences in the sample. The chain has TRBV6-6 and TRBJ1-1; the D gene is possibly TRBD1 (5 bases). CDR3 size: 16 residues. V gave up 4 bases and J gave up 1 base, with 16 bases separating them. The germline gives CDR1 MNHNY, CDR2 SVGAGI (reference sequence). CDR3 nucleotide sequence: TGTGCCAGCAGTTGGGACGGCCTGGTGGCGAACACTGAAGCTTTCTTT. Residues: CASSWDGLVANTEAFF.

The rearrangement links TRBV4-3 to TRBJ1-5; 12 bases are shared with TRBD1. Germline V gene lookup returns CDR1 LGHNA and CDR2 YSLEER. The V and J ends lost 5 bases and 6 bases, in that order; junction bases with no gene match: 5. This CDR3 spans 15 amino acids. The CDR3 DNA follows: TGCGCCAGCAGCGCAGGGACAGGGGGCACTCAGCCCCAGCATTTT. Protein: CASSAGTGGTQPQHF.

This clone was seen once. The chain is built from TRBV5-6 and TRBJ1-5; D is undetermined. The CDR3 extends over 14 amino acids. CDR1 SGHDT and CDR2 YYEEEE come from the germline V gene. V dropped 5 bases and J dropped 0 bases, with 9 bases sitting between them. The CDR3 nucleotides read TGTGCCAGCAGTTCCCAAGATAGCAATCAGCCCCAGCATTTT. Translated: CASSSQDSNQPQHF.

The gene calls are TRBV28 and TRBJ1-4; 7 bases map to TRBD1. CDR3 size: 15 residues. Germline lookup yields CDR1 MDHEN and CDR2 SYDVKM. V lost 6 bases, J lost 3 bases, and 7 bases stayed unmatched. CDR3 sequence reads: CASSIGQAPNEKLFF. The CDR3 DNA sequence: TGTGCCAGCAGCATCGGACAGGCCCCTAATGAAAAACTGTTTTTT.

The CDR3 protein is CASSIGQGAPNEQFF. The DNA of the CDR3 is TGTGCCAGTAGTATCGGACAGGGGGCCCCGAATGAGCAGTTCTTC. The V gene is TRBV19, the J gene TRBJ2-1; 11 bases agree with TRBD1. Germline assignment: CDR1 LNHDA and CDR2 SQIVND (reference sequence). The CDR3 spans 15 residues. V trimming: 3 bases; J trimming: 7 bases; junction bases outside the gene matches: 5.

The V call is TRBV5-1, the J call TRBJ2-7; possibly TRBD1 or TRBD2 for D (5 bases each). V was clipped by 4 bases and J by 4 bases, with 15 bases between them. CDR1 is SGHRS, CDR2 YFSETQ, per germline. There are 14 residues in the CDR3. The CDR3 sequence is CASSRDPGGYEQYF. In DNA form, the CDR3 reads TGCGCCAGCAGCAGGGACCCCGGCGGGTACGAGCAGTACTTC.

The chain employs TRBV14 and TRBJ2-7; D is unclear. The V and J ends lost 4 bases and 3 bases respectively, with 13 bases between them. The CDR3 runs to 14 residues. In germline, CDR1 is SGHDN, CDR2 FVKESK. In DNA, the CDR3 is TGTGCCAGCAGCCTAGGCCCATTTAACTACGAGCAGTACTTC. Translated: CASSLGPFNYEQYF.

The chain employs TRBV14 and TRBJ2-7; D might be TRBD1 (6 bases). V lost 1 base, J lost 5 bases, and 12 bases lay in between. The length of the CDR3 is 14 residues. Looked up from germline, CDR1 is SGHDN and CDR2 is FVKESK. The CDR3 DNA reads TGTGCCAGCAGCCAAGGTGGGACAAAGAACGAGCAGTACTTC. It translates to CASSQGGTKNEQYF.